This T cell receptor (beta chain) was documented in a study of regulatory T cells in long-lasting Graves disease. Germline assignment: CDR1 GTSNPN and CDR2 SVGIG (reference sequence). CDR3 size: 16 residues. V lost 0 bases to trimming and J lost 6 bases; unmatched junction nucleotides: 10. Through Arm-PCR of CDR3 regions and iRepertoire HTBI primers, TCR beta libraries were built. TCRdb processed the multiplex PCR reads anew with MiXCR; each CDR3 protein has one entry. The data show 400,000 to 500,000 distinct CDR3 sequences, approximately 15% seen once. Time point here: newly diagnosed GD, antithyroid drugs for less than 3 months. TCR sequences were obtained from RNA taken from PBMCs. This clonotype was detected only a few times. This same sample was also taken into another study, of T cells in Graves' hyperthyroidism and ophthalmopathy.

The sequences come from peripheral blood mononuclear cells (PBMCs), collected at new diagnosis, from a patient treated with antithyroid drugs. The receptor comes from a woman in her 50s with Graves disease. The chain combines TRBV30 with TRBJ1-5, with 8 nucleotides matching TRBD1. Here the CDR3 DNA reads TGTGCCTGGAGTGTACCGCAGGGGGCATCGCTTCAGCCCCAGCATTTT. This gives the protein CAWSVPQGASLQPQHF.